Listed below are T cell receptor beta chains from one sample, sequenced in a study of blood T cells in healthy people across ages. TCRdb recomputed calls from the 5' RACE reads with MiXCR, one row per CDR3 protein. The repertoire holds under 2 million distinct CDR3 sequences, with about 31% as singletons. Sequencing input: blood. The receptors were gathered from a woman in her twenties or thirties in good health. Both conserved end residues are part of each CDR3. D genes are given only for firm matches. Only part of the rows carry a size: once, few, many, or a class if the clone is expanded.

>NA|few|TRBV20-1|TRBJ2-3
CSAPSGDGLGGTQYF
TGCAGTGCTCCTTCCGGGGACGGACTCGGGGGTACGCAGTATTTT
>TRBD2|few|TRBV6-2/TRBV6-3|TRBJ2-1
CASRVHLAGGDSSYNEQFF
TGTGCCAGCAGAGTACATCTAGCGGGAGGGGATAGCTCCTACAATGAGCAGTTCTTC
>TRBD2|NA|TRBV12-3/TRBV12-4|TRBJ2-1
CASRASGGAHEQFF
TGTGCCAGCAGGGCGAGCGGGGGGGCCCATGAGCAGTTCTTC
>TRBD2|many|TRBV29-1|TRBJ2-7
CSVGDFGTSGFYEQYF
TGCAGCGTTGGGGACTTCGGGACTAGCGGCTTCTACGAGCAGTACTTC
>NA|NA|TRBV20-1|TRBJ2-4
CGASTGNIQYF
TGCGGTGCCAGCACAGGAAACATTCAGTACTTC
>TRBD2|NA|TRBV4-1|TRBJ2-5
CASSQVIIAGGPRETQYF
TGCGCCAGCAGCCAAGTAATCATAGCGGGAGGGCCTCGGGAGACCCAGTACTTC
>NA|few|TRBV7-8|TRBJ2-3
CASSTSASGSGDTQYF
TGTGCCAGCAGCACCTCCGCATCAGGATCGGGAGATACGCAGTATTTT
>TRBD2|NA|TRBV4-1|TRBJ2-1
CASSQPGLGRRDEQFF
TGCGCCAGCAGCCAACCGGGACTAGGAAGGCGGGATGAGCAGTTCTTC
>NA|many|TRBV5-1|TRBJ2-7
CASSLGVSSYEQYF
TGTGCCAGCAGCCTGGGGGTAAGCTCCTACGAGCAGTACTTC
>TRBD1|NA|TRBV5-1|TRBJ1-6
CASSLGRTGGDSPLHF
TGCGCCAGCAGCTTGGGTCGGACAGGGGGTGATTCACCCCTCCACTTT
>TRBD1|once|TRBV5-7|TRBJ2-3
CASRNPGPRRGSSSTDTQYF
TGTGCCAGCAGGAACCCAGGGCCGCGCAGGGGGTCCTCGAGCACAGATACGCAGTATTTT
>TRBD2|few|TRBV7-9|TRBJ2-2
CASSLNSGRNTGELFF
TGTGCCAGCAGTTTAAATAGCGGGAGGAACACCGGGGAGCTGTTTTTT
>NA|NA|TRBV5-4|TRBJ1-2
CASSLVRGAYDTF
TGTGCCAGCAGCTTGGTGCGTGGGGCTTATGACACCTTC
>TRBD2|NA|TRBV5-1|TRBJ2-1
CASSLIAGGGYNEQFF
TGCGCCAGCAGCTTAATAGCGGGAGGAGGCTACAATGAGCAGTTCTTC
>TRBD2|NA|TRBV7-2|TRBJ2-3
CASSRGTSGGFDTQYF
TGTGCCAGCAGCCGCGGGACTAGCGGGGGGTTCGATACGCAGTATTTT
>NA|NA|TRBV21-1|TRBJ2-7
CASTQRDGTYEQYF
TGTGCCAGCACTCAGCGGGACGGCACCTACGAGCAGTACTTC
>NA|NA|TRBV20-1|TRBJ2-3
CSASWEAQYF
TGCAGTGCTAGTTGGGAGGCGCAGTATTTT
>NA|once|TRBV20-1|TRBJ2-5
CSGYRDLDYERYF
TGCAGCGGGTACAGGGACTTAGACTACGAGCGGTACTTC
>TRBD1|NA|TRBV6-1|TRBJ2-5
CASSEGQGAFRETQYF
TGTGCCAGCAGTGAAGGACAGGGGGCGTTTAGAGAGACCCAGTACTTC
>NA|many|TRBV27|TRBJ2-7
CASSLNGDEQYF
TGTGCCAGCAGCTTAAATGGGGACGAGCAGTACTTC
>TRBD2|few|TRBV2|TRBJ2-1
CASSPTSGRFDEQFF
TGTGCCAGCAGTCCGACTAGCGGGAGGTTTGATGAGCAGTTCTTC
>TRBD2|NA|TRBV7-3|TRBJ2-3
CASSQTGAGGADTQYF
TGTGCCAGCAGCCAAACCGGAGCGGGAGGTGCAGATACGCAGTATTTT
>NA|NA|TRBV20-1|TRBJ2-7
CSARVGGAGLGEQYF
TGCAGTGCTAGAGTTGGGGGGGCAGGGTTGGGCGAGCAGTACTTC
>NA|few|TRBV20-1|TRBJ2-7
CSARGGRWGGQTYEQYF
TGCAGTGCTAGAGGTGGTCGGTGGGGCGGACAGACCTACGAGCAGTACTTC
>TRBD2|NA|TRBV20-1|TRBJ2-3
CSARGGSGASGTLTDTQYF
TGCAGTGCTAGGGGGGGATCCGGGGCTAGCGGAACTCTCACAGATACGCAGTATTTT
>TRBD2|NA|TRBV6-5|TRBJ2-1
CASSSLSGGGKWFNEQFF
TGTGCCAGCAGTTCTTTATCGGGGGGTGGGAAATGGTTCAATGAGCAGTTCTTC
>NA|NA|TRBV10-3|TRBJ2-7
CAITRPGTYEQYF
TGTGCCATCACCCGACCTGGGACCTACGAGCAGTACTTC
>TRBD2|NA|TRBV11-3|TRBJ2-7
CASSLDRGTLCLAGWYEQYF
TGTGCCAGCAGCTTAGATCGGGGCACGCTCTGTCTAGCGGGATGGTACGAGCAGTACTTC
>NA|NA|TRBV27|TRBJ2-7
CASSPRQPAYEQYF
TGTGCCAGCAGCCCACGTCAGCCGGCCTACGAGCAGTACTTC
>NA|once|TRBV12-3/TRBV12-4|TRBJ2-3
CASSSTVSTDTRYF
TGTGCCAGCAGTTCGACAGTGAGCACAGATACGCGGTATTTT
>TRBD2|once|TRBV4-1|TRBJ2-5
CASNQGTSGNQETQYF
TGCGCCAGCAACCAAGGGACTAGCGGAAATCAAGAGACCCAGTACTTC
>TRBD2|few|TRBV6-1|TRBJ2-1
CASTTVGGPNEQFF
TGTGCCAGCACGACCGTGGGAGGGCCCAATGAGCAGTTCTTC
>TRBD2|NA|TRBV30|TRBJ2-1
CAWSVWGVGTNSYNEQFF
TGTGCCTGGAGTGTATGGGGTGTGGGGACTAACTCCTACAATGAGCAGTTCTTC
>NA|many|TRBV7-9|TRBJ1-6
CASSSQGPDSPLHF
TGTGCCAGCAGCTCGCAGGGGCCGGATTCACCCCTCCACTTT
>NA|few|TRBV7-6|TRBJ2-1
CASSLEGGGQGFDSSYNEQFF
TGTGCCAGCAGCTTAGAGGGGGGAGGGCAGGGTTTTGATAGCTCCTACAATGAGCAGTTCTTC
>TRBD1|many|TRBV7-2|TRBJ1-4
CASSPGQAPGNEKLFF
TGTGCCAGCAGCCCTGGACAGGCCCCCGGTAATGAAAAACTGTTTTTT
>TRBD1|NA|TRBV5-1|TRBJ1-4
CASSSTTGLNEKLFF
TGCGCCAGCAGCTCGACGACAGGGCTTAATGAAAAACTGTTTTTT
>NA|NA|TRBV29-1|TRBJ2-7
CSAGTAGGEQYF
TGCAGCGCCGGGACCGCGGGCGGCGAGCAGTACTTC
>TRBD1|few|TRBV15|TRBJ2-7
CATSRGTGTSYEQYF
TGTGCCACCAGCAGAGGGACAGGGACGAGCTACGAGCAGTACTTC
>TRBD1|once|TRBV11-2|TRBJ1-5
CASSRQGAGQPQHF
TGTGCCAGCAGCCGACAGGGGGCTGGTCAGCCCCAGCATTTT
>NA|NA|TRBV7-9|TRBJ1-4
CASSFLGFNEKLFF
TGTGCCAGCAGCTTCCTGGGGTTTAATGAAAAACTGTTTTTT
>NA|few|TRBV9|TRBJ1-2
CASSAREGRDGYTF
TGTGCCAGCAGCGCTCGGGAGGGGAGGGATGGCTACACCTTC
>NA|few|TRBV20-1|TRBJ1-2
CSASRQKEGYTF
TGCAGTGCTAGTCGTCAAAAGGAGGGCTACACCTTC
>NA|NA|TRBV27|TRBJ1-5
CASSLSPISNQPQHF
TGTGCCAGCAGTTTGTCTCCGATTAGCAATCAGCCCCAGCATTTT
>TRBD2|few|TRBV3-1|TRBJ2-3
CASSQYGTSGGVDSTDTQYF
TGTGCCAGCAGCCAGTATGGGACTAGCGGGGGCGTAGACAGCACAGATACGCAGTATTTT
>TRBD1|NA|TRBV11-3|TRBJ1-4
CASSFGQGESEKLFF
TGCGCCAGCAGCTTCGGACAGGGGGAAAGTGAAAAACTGTTTTTT
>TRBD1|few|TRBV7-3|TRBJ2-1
CASSSSGQGYNEQFF
TGTGCCAGCAGCAGTTCGGGACAGGGGTACAATGAGCAGTTCTTC
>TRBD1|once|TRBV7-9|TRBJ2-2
CASSPRVGTGGKNTGELFF
TGTGCCAGCAGCCCTCGGGTCGGGACAGGGGGAAAAAACACCGGGGAGCTGTTTTTT
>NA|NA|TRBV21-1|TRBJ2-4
CASRLAGGVGAKDIQYF
TGTGCCAGCAGACTAGCGGGAGGTGTTGGAGCCAAAGACATTCAGTACTTC
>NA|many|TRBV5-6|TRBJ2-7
CASSFRMGGYEQYF
TGTGCCAGCAGCTTTAGAATGGGGGGCTACGAGCAGTACTTC
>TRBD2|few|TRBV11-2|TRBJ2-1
CASSLQGGVRNEQFF
TGTGCCAGCAGCTTACAGGGAGGGGTTCGCAATGAGCAGTTCTTC
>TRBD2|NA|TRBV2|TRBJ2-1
CASAAGTSGRASYNEQFF
TGTGCCAGCGCCGCTGGGACTAGCGGGAGGGCATCCTACAATGAGCAGTTCTTC
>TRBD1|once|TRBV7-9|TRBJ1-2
CASSSATGAHGYTF
TGTGCCAGCAGCTCGGCGACAGGGGCCCATGGCTACACCTTC
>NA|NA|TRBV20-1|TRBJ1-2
CSATTARGAHGYTF
TGCAGTGCGACCACGGCCCGGGGGGCCCATGGCTACACCTTC
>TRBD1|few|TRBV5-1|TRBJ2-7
CASYSRTGSYEQYF
TGCGCCAGCTATTCTCGGACAGGCTCCTACGAGCAGTACTTC
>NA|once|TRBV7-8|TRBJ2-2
CASSFRAGELFF
TGTGCCAGCAGCTTTAGGGCCGGGGAGCTGTTTTTT